A single sample gave rise to the 14 T cell receptor beta chains below, sequenced in a study of shared clonotypes between healthy human individuals (dated by TCRdb to about 2020). The protocol used for the library was the immunoSEQ multiplex PCR assay. TCRdb retrieved this table from immuneACCESS and kept in-frame rearrangements only. Not all clones are present; in checked studies, unresolved V genes account for under half, and no reason is known for the remainder. The table for this sample lists over a million clones; 70% to 80% of them were counted only once. The ten largest account for approximately 1.5% of the sample. The sample consisted of memory CD4+ T cells sorted from blood. The cell subset or site label, as the study defines it: CD45RA-negative fraction. All receptors derive from a man aged 18 to 30 in good health.

V is TRBV5-1 and J is TRBJ2-3; the D call may be TRBD1 or TRBD2 (6 bases each). Looked up from germline, CDR1 is SGHRS and CDR2 is YFSETQ. The CDR3 totals 14 residues. V shed 4 bases and J shed 4 bases, with 13 bases lying between them. The CDR3 region is CASSIQGGADTQYF. CDR3 in DNA: TGCGCCAGCAGCATACAGGGAGGTGCAGATACGCAGTATTTT.

This sequence joins TRBV5-4 and TRBJ2-3; D is perhaps TRBD2 (6 bases). Germline V gene data show CDR1 as SGHNT and CDR2 as YYREEE (reference sequence). V lost 0 bases, J lost 2 bases, and 10 bases lay in between. The CDR3 sequence is 15 residues long. DNA of the CDR3: TGTGCCAGCAGCTTGGAACGGGGGATCACAGATACGCAGTATTTT. Its translation is CASSLERGITDTQYF.

V and J are TRBV27 and TRBJ1-3; 7 bases map to TRBD1. CDR3 length equals 15 residues. J was trimmed by 4 bases and V by 8 bases; bases with no gene match: 11. CDR1 and CDR2 from the germline V gene are MNHEY and SMNVEV (reference sequence). Written as DNA, the CDR3 is TGTGCCAGCCGCCTTCGACAGGGCTCAGGAAACACCATATATTTT. This gives the protein CASRLRQGSGNTIYF.

The chain has TRBV21-1 and TRBJ1-5; the DNA was not compared with TRBD1, the D call given in the table. TRBV21-1 is a pseudogene. The CDR3 loop spans 14 amino acids. The CDR3 sequence is CASSKRQDNQPQHF. The DNA for the CDR3 is TGTGCCAGCAGCAAAAGACAAGACAATCAGCCCCAGCATTTT.

This chain connects TRBV30 to TRBJ2-2; 7 nucleotides line up with TRBD1. The CDR3 has 15 residues. Losses at the gene ends were 2 bases for V and 7 bases for J; bases not matched to a gene: 10. Per the germline V gene, CDR1 is GTSNPN and CDR2 is SVGIG (reference sequence). This chain's CDR3 is CAWSLMTGYIGELFF. The CDR3 DNA is TGTGCCTGGAGTCTGATGACAGGGTACATCGGGGAGCTGTTTTTT. The whole variable domain, filled in from reference TRBV30 and TRBJ2-2, reads SQTIHQWPATLVQPVGSPLSLECTVEGTSNPNLYWYRQAAGRGLQLLFYSVGIGQISSEVPQNLSASRPQDRQFILSSKKLLLSDSGFYLCAWSLMTGYIGELFFGEGSRLTVL.

In the case of this clone: Only one base separates this from a far larger clonotype, so it likely reflects a read error. Different DNA sequences within this sample yield the same CDR3. The chain employs TRBV25-1 and TRBJ1-4; no clear D. CDR3 length: 14 residues. CDR1 is MGHDK and CDR2 is SYGVNS in the germline V gene. This CDR3 reads CASSDPGLNEKLFF. For the CDR3, the DNA is TGTGCCAGCAGTGACCCGGGTTTAAACGAAAAGCTGTTTTTT.

The chain recombines TRBV4-2 with TRBJ1-5, with TRBD1 as a possible D gene (6 bases). The CDR3 covers 22 residues. V was clipped by 4 bases and J by 0 bases, with 31 bases between them. Germline lookup yields CDR1 LGHNA and CDR2 YNFKEQ. CDR3 DNA sequence: TGTGCCAGCAGCCTTGTGAGCCGCGCGCGGGGGCGCGGGCTTGATAGCAATCAGCCCCAGCATTTT. Translation gives CASSLVSRARGRGLDSNQPQHF.

This clone was detected ten times or more. V usage is TRBV27 and J usage is TRBJ1-1; 7 nucleotides match TRBD1. Germline CDR1 and CDR2: MNHEY and SMNVEV (reference sequence). This CDR3 spans 14 amino acids. V trimming: 9 bases; J trimming: 4 bases; junction bases outside the gene matches: 11. In DNA form, the CDR3 reads TGTGCCAGTTCGCCCCGACAGGGAAGCACTGAAGCTTTCTTT. Translated, it gives CASSPRQGSTEAFF.

The rearrangement uses TRBV30 and TRBJ2-5; tentatively, D is TRBD2 (5 bases). Trimming removed 6 bases at V and 5 bases at J, with 16 bases between. The CDR3 covers 13 residues. Germline V gives CDR1 GTSNPN, CDR2 SVGIG (reference sequence). CDR3 protein: CACSVPGVETQYF. The CDR3 bases are TGTGCCTGCTCGGTCCCCGGGGTCGAGACCCAGTACTTC.

In this sample, this clone turned up once. The CDR3, as DNA: TGTGCCAGCAGCTTAGGATCCCTTTTCGGGAGGGCGAGCACAGATACGCAGTATTTT. Translated, it gives CASSLGSLFGRASTDTQYF. The genes are TRBV7-2 and TRBJ2-3; TRBD2 matches 8 bases. Per the germline V gene, CDR1 is SGHTA and CDR2 is FQGNSA. The CDR3 runs 19 residues. J gave up 0 bases and V 1 base, and 12 bases lay outside the gene matches.

The chain carries TRBV30 and TRBJ1-3, with D maybe TRBD1 (5 bases). Germline CDR1 GTSNPN, CDR2 SVGIG (reference sequence). The CDR3 is made up of 14 amino acids. The germline V and J ends were trimmed by 3 bases and 2 bases, with 11 bases remaining between them. CDR3: CAWRRTGAGNTIYF. Written as DNA, the CDR3 is TGTGCCTGGAGGAGGACGGGGGCTGGAAACACCATATATTTT.

This clone was counted a few times. The chain recombines TRBV7-9 with TRBJ1-4; D gene unclear. The CDR3 is 17 amino acids. CDR1 is SEHNR, CDR2 FQNEAQ, per germline (reference sequence). The V gene lost 4 bases and the J gene lost 3 bases, with 18 bases spanning the gap. The CDR3 reads CASSSPEGFGANEKLFF. CDR3 DNA sequence: TGTGCCAGCAGCTCCCCCGAGGGTTTCGGAGCTAATGAAAAACTGTTTTTT.

The V gene is TRBV30, the J gene TRBJ2-5; a possible D gene is TRBD1 (6 bases). Per germline, CDR1 GTSNPN and CDR2 SVGIG (reference sequence). There are 14 residues in the CDR3. The V gene lost 4 bases and the J gene lost 1 base, with 13 bases spanning the gap. CDR3 in DNA: TGTGCCTGGATGTTCAGGGGCTCCCAAGAGACCCAGTACTTC. It translates to CAWMFRGSQETQYF.

A note on this clone: One junction end disagrees with the germline gene, perhaps due to a read error. This sequence joins TRBV6-1 and TRBJ1-3; TRBD1 is a possible D gene (5 bases). The CDR3 consists of 15 residues. Germline CDR1 and CDR2: MNHNS and SASEGT. CDR3 DNA sequence: TGTGCCAGCAGACCGAAGGGGCAGGGTGGCCTCACGGGGGATTTT. Its protein product is CASRPKGQGGLTGDF.